This TCR beta chain appears in the sequencing data of a study of shared clonotypes between healthy human individuals. CD8 cells regarded as naive lacked CD45RO, were positively chosen for CCR7, and omitted terminally differentiated effector memory CD45RA+ cells. This table comes from immunoSEQ multiplex PCR, and its TCRdb copy is limited to in-frame clones, with some not included. This table holds 1.5 million to 2.5 million clones, about 95% found once. V was pared by 4 bases and J by 5 bases, with 4 bases of the junction left unmatched. Germline assignment: CDR1 GTSNPN and CDR2 SVGIG (reference sequence). There are 14 residues in the CDR3.

The chain is built from TRBV30 and TRBJ2-7; 14 nucleotides agree with TRBD2. The sample consisted of naive CD8+ T cells sorted from blood. This clonotype originated in a man aged 18 to 29 in good health. CDR3 in DNA: TGTGCCTGGACTGGGACTAGCGGGAGAAACGAGCAGTACTTC. It yields the protein CAWTGTSGRNEQYF.